This paragraph reports one T cell receptor beta chain. The antigen is unknown. The data were obtained in a study of cytomegalovirus exposure and HLA in healthy donors. Study-wide findings and caveats: The study labeled 164 TCR beta chains cytomegalovirus-associated.

Sequenced by immunoSEQ multiplex PCR; TCRdb stores in-frame clones only, minus some. The table has about 98,000 clones, over 75% seen once; the top ten hold less than 7.5%. Sequenced: PBMCs. The TCR sequence derives from a man between 18 and 29 years old in good health and CMV-seropositive.

CDR3 coding DNA: TGCAGCGGCGTGACAGGGGGCAATAATGGCTACACCTTC. Its translation is CSGVTGGNNGYTF. The V gene is TRBV29-1, the J gene TRBJ1-2; TRBD1 agrees at 10 bases. The trim removed 7 bases at V and 6 bases at J, leaving 8 bases unmatched. The CDR3 runs 13 residues. Per germline, CDR1 SQVTM and CDR2 ANQGSEA. Complete variable domain (other parts from reference TRBV29-1 and TRBJ1-2): SAVISQKPSRDICQRGTSLTIQCQVDSQVTMMFWYRQQPGQSLTLIATANQGSEATYESGFVIDKFPISRPNLTFSTLTVSNMSPEDSSIYLCSGVTGGNNGYTFGSGTRLTVV.